The 31 T cell receptor beta chains given below trace back to one sample, sequenced in a study of regulatory T cells in long-lasting Graves disease. TCR beta libraries were built with iRepertoire HTBI primers and Arm-PCR of CDR3 regions. TCRdb re-derived calls from the multiplex PCR reads in MiXCR, one entry per CDR3 protein. Of 400,000 to 500,000 distinct CDR3 sequences in the sample, about 15% were seen once. The time point denotes: newly diagnosed GD, antithyroid drugs for less than 3 months. PBMC-extracted RNA yielded the TCR library. The data were also submitted as part of a second study, on T cells in Graves' hyperthyroidism and ophthalmopathy.

The sequenced sample was peripheral blood mononuclear cells (PBMCs), obtained at new diagnosis, from a patient treated with antithyroid drugs. Every receptor here comes from a middle-aged woman with Graves disease.

The table lists this clonotype with many counts. The chain combines TRBV12-5 with TRBJ2-7, with 7 bases lining up with TRBD1. The CDR3 extends over 14 amino acids. J lost 4 bases, V lost 2 bases, and 5 bases had no gene match. The V gene's germline CDR1 is LGHNT and CDR2 FRNRAP. The CDR3, as DNA: TGTGCTAGTGGTTTGACAGGGGAAGGATACGAGCAGTACTTC. This gives the protein CASGLTGEGYEQYF.

This clonotype was found a few times. This rearrangement joins TRBV20-1 to TRBJ1-1; TRBD1 might be the D (5 bases). The CDR3 is made up of 12 amino acids. Germline-derived CDR1 and CDR2 are DFQATT and SNEGSKA (reference sequence). Trimming stripped 5 bases from V and 6 bases from J, with 13 bases between. The CDR3 loop reads CSAPTRGAEAFF. The CDR3, as DNA: TGCAGTGCTCCGACCCGAGGGGCTGAAGCTTTCTTT.

This clonotype has at least ten counts. This rearrangement joins TRBV20-1 to TRBJ1-5, with a weak D call TRBD1 (5 bases). Per germline, CDR1 DFQATT and CDR2 SNEGSKA (reference sequence). The CDR3 contains 15 residues. Trimming shortened V by 0 bases and J by 1 base, and 10 bases separated the two germline ends. For the CDR3, the DNA is TGCAGTGCTAGAGATCATAAGGGGAGCAATCAGCCCCAGCATTTT. Protein: CSARDHKGSNQPQHF.

There are many counts of this clonotype. The rearrangement joins TRBV7-2 to TRBJ2-1; D remains unclear. Germline CDR1 reads SGHTA; CDR2 reads FQGNSA. The CDR3 length is 15 residues. Deletions cut 2 bases from V and 2 bases from J, with 10 bases between. CDR3 nucleotide sequence: TGTGCCAGCAGCTTATTTGCGGTACCCTACAATGAGCAGTTCTTC. It specifies CASSLFAVPYNEQFF.

This clonotype was picked up many times. The chain has TRBV12-3 or TRBV12-4 and TRBJ1-2, with 8 positions matching TRBD1. The CDR3 has 14 amino acids. V was pared by 4 bases and J by 7 bases, with 8 bases of the junction left unmatched. The CDR3 nucleotides are TGTGCCAGCAGTTCCGGGACAGGTTCTCCTGGCTACACCTTC. It encodes CASSSGTGSPGYTF.

This clonotype was counted a few times. V is TRBV7-2 and J is TRBJ2-5, with 10 nucleotides matching TRBD2. The CDR3 length is 16 residues. The J segment lost 5 bases and the V segment lost 7 bases, leaving 13 bases of the junction unmatched. Germline V gives CDR1 SGHTA, CDR2 FQGNSA. CDR3 region: CASTQGVAGGPETQYF. DNA of the CDR3: TGTGCCAGCACCCAGGGGGTAGCGGGAGGTCCCGAGACCCAGTACTTC.

The chain combines TRBV20-1 with TRBJ1-4; D uncertain. Trimming shortened V by 7 bases and J by 3 bases, and 9 bases separated the two germline ends. Germline V gene sequence: CDR1 DFQATT, CDR2 SNEGSKA (reference sequence). This CDR3 comprises 12 residues. The CDR3 DNA reads as TGCAGTGTCCTCAGGTCTAATGAAAAACTGTTTTTT. It is translated as CSVLRSNEKLFF.

This clonotype was seen at least ten times. CDR3 in DNA: TGCGCCAGCAGCTTGGACGGGAGCTTTGGTGAGCAGTTCTTC. Its translation: CASSLDGSFGEQFF. V usage is TRBV5-1 and J usage is TRBJ2-1, with D possibly TRBD2 on 6 matching bases. The CDR3 is 14 residues long. Germline V CDR1 and CDR2: SGHRS, YFSETQ. The ends were cut back, 0 bases at V and 9 bases at J, with 13 bases in the middle.

This clonotype was counted many times. The rearrangement uses TRBV2 and TRBJ2-3; D may correspond to TRBD1 or TRBD2 (5 bases each). From germline, CDR1 is SNHLY and CDR2 FYNNEI. The ends were cut back, 1 base at V and 0 bases at J, with 8 bases in the middle. This CDR3 spans 15 amino acids. CDR3 sequence: CASSEDRTSTDTQYF. The CDR3 DNA is TGTGCCAGCAGTGAAGACAGGACTAGCACAGATACGCAGTATTTT. Full variable domain (outside the CDR3, taken from reference TRBV2 and TRBJ2-3): EPEVTQTPSHQVTQMGQEVILRCVPISNHLYFYWYRQILGQKVEFLVSFYNNEISEKSEIFDDQFSVERPDGSNFTLKIRSTKLEDSAMYFCASSEDRTSTDTQYFGPGTRLTVL.

Remarks on this clonotype: A much larger clone is a single base away; this may be a read error. The J gene is TRBJ2-1, the V gene TRBV7-2; D unresolved. Trimming stripped 4 bases from V and 0 bases from J, with 13 bases between. The CDR3 contains 16 residues. Germline V lookup: CDR1 SGHTA, CDR2 FQGNSA. CDR3: CASSSIGPSSYNEQFF. The CDR3 DNA follows: TGTGCCAGCAGCTCGATAGGACCAAGCTCCTACAATGAGCAGTTCTTC.

This clonotype was seen at least ten times. This sequence joins TRBV9 and TRBJ2-5; D remains ambiguous. V lost 3 bases to trimming and J lost 5 bases, with 11 bases between them. This CDR3 is 13 amino acids long. CDR1 is SGDLS and CDR2 is YYNGEE in the germline V gene. Written as DNA, the CDR3 is TGTGCCAGCAGCGCGGCTCCGGCTGAGACCCAGTACTTC. Protein sequence: CASSAAPAETQYF.

V gene TRBV7-9 combines with J gene TRBJ1-2; perhaps TRBD1 as D (5 bases). The CDR3 covers 15 residues. CDR1 and CDR2 (germline): SEHNR, FQNEAQ (reference sequence). Trimming pared 2 bases from V and 1 base from J, leaving 11 bases between. This CDR3 reads CASSLSGASNYGYTF. The CDR3 region has the DNA TGTGCCAGCAGCTTAAGCGGGGCGAGTAACTATGGCTACACCTTC.

This clonotype has a count of ten or more. The V and J genes are TRBV28 and TRBJ2-2, with D perhaps matching TRBD1 (5 bases). The CDR3 length is 14 residues. Germline V gene sequence: CDR1 MDHEN, CDR2 SYDVKM. V was clipped by 3 bases and J by 6 bases, with 11 bases between them. CDR3 region: CASSFPGFAGELFF. Written as DNA, the CDR3 is TGTGCCAGCAGTTTCCCAGGGTTCGCCGGGGAGCTGTTTTTT. Combining the CDR3 with reference TRBV28 and TRBJ2-2 gives the whole variable domain DVKVTQSSRYLVKRTGEKVFLECVQDMDHENMFWYRQDPGLGLRLIYFSYDVKMKEKGDIPEGYSVSREKKERFSLILESASTNQTSMYLCASSFPGFAGELFFGEGSRLTVL.

This clonotype was found many times. The chain's CDR3 is CASSYTTSGSYEQYF. The CDR3 nucleotides read TGTGCCAGCAGCTACACGACTAGCGGGAGCTACGAGCAGTACTTC. This chain uses TRBV11-2 with TRBJ2-7, with 12 bases fitting TRBD2. Germline CDR1 SGHAT, CDR2 FQNNGV. Trimming took 4 bases from V and 3 from J; bases not matched to a gene: 4. CDR3 length: 15 amino acids.

This clonotype was counted many times. The chain carries TRBV19 and TRBJ2-2; D call uncertain. This CDR3 comprises 14 residues. Germline V gene data show CDR1 as LNHDA and CDR2 as SQIVND (reference sequence). Trimming removed 0 bases from V and 2 bases from J, with 4 bases in between. This chain's CDR3 is CASSIDPNTGELFF. The CDR3, as DNA: TGTGCCAGTAGTATAGACCCTAACACCGGGGAGCTGTTTTTT.

The chain combines TRBV12-3 or TRBV12-4 with TRBJ2-5; the D gene is possibly TRBD2 (5 bases). The CDR3 covers 13 residues. V lost 3 bases and J lost 7, with 12 bases in between. The CDR3 region has the DNA TGTGCCAGCAGTTTCTCCAATGGAGGGACCCAGTACTTC. Its translation: CASSFSNGGTQYF.

This clonotype was counted many times. CDR3 bases: TGTGCCAGCAGCCTGGTAGAAGGACTATACAATGAGCAGTTCTTC. As protein: CASSLVEGLYNEQFF. The genes are TRBV7-8 and TRBJ2-1, with a weak D call TRBD2 (6 bases). CDR3 size: 15 residues. V lost 5 bases and J lost 4, with 15 bases in between. Germline V gene lookup returns CDR1 SGHVS and CDR2 FQNEAQ.

This clonotype occurred many times. This sequence joins TRBV29-1 and TRBJ2-5, with 10 nucleotides matching TRBD2. V lost 3 bases, J lost 7 bases, and 11 bases stayed unmatched. The CDR3 is made up of 15 amino acids. Germline-derived CDR1 and CDR2 are SQVTM and ANQGSEA. Here the CDR3 reads CSVDLGTSAWRTQYF. DNA for the CDR3: TGCAGCGTTGACCTTGGGACTAGCGCCTGGAGGACCCAGTACTTC.

The chain carries TRBV19 and TRBJ1-1; tentative D call: TRBD1 (5 bases). The CDR3 is 16 amino acids. The V and J ends lost 6 bases and 4 bases respectively, with 21 bases between them. In germline, CDR1 is LNHDA, CDR2 SQIVND (reference sequence). This CDR3 is CASSTMGGDGGTEAFF. CDR3 in DNA: TGTGCCAGTAGCACCATGGGGGGGGATGGGGGCACTGAAGCTTTCTTT. Looking up the rest from reference TRBV19 and TRBJ1-1 gives the full variable domain: DGGITQSPKYLFRKEGQNVTLSCEQNLNHDAMYWYRQDPGQGLRLIYYSQIVNDFQKGDIAEGYSVSREKKESFPLTVTSAQKNPTAFYLCASSTMGGDGGTEAFFGQGTRLTVV.

The table lists this clonotype with many counts. The CDR3 spells CASSRDLRDRASETQYF. CDR3 bases: TGTGCCAGCAGCCGCGACCTCCGGGACAGGGCGAGCGAGACCCAGTACTTC. The chain has TRBV5-6 and TRBJ2-5; 9 positions match TRBD1. J gave up 5 bases and V 4 bases, and 15 bases lay outside the gene matches. Germline loops: CDR1 SGHDT, CDR2 YYEEEE. This CDR3 spans 17 amino acids.

This clonotype was recorded at least ten times. DNA for the CDR3: TGTGCCAGCAGTCTACGGGGGACCGTGCTTGAAGCTTTCTTT. This gives the protein CASSLRGTVLEAFF. The chain uses TRBV12-3 or TRBV12-4 and TRBJ1-1; maybe TRBD1 (5 bases). The V gene lost 5 bases and the J gene lost 7 bases, with 17 bases spanning the gap. The CDR3 length is 14 residues.

In its sample, this clonotype was seen a few times. The chain carries TRBV5-4 and TRBJ1-5, with D possibly being TRBD1 (6 bases). This CDR3 region has 14 residues. Trimming took 4 bases from V and 2 from J, leaving 10 bases between them. The germline gives CDR1 SGHNT, CDR2 YYREEE (reference sequence). The CDR3 loop is CASSAGGGNQPQHF. CDR3 nucleotides: TGTGCCAGCAGCGCCGGGGGCGGCAATCAGCCCCAGCATTTT.

The J gene is TRBJ1-2, the V gene TRBV12-3 or TRBV12-4; D unclear. There are 14 residues in the CDR3. The germline V and J ends were trimmed by 5 bases and 4 bases, with 14 bases remaining between them. This chain's CDR3 is CASSTTSKGYGYTF. The CDR3 bases are TGTGCCAGCAGTACGACTTCAAAAGGCTATGGCTACACCTTC.

This clonotype came up many times. CDR3 in DNA: TGCAGCGTGCTCACTAGCTCCGGGGAGCTGTTTTTT. Protein sequence: CSVLTSSGELFF. The chain couples TRBV29-1 to TRBJ2-2; possibly TRBD2 for D (6 bases). Trimming took off 6 bases at V and 6 bases at J, with 11 bases between the two ends. Germline values: CDR1 SQVTM, CDR2 ANQGSEA. This CDR3 region has 12 residues.

This clonotype was seen a few times. This chain joins TRBV5-6 and TRBJ1-5; possible D gene TRBD1, 5 bases. CDR1 is SGHDT and CDR2 is YYEEEE in the germline V gene. CDR3 length: 14 residues. V dropped 1 base and J dropped 5 bases, with 10 bases sitting between them. CDR3 in DNA: TGTGCCAGCAGCTTGATCCAGGGTGATCAGCCCCAGCATTTT. This encodes CASSLIQGDQPQHF.

This clonotype appeared many times. The V gene is TRBV5-6, the J gene TRBJ2-5; D tentatively fits TRBD1 or TRBD2 (5 bases each). Trimming pared 4 bases from V and 7 bases from J, leaving 23 bases between. Germline CDR1 and CDR2: SGHDT and YYEEEE. The CDR3 totals 16 residues. The CDR3 protein is CASSHLLGASRGTQYF. The CDR3 nucleotides are TGTGCCAGCAGCCACCTTTTAGGGGCATCGAGGGGGACCCAGTACTTC.

The chain carries TRBV27 and TRBJ2-3; 16 positions agree with TRBD2. The length of the CDR3 is 19 residues. Germline CDR1 is MNHEY and CDR2 is SMNVEV (reference sequence). Unmatched junction bases numbered 8, after V lost 4 bases and J lost 1 base. CDR3 region: CASSSGTSGRVVGTDTQYF. In DNA, the CDR3 is TGTGCCAGCAGTTCGGGGACTAGCGGGAGGGTTGTGGGCACAGATACGCAGTATTTT.

This clonotype was counted at least ten times. The chain links TRBV15 to TRBJ2-3, with D unresolved. The CDR3 runs 14 residues. V lost 6 bases to trimming and J lost 1 base, with 11 bases between them. The germline gives CDR1 LNHNV, CDR2 YYDKDF (reference sequence). The CDR3: CATSIQRGTDTQYF. As DNA, the CDR3 is TGTGCCACCAGTATTCAACGGGGCACAGATACGCAGTATTTT.

This clonotype was detected many times. The chain recombines TRBV2 with TRBJ1-2; D not resolved. Germline CDR1 is SNHLY and CDR2 is FYNNEI. This CDR3 has 13 amino acids. V dropped 5 bases and J dropped 8 bases, with 15 bases sitting between them. The CDR3 sequence: CASSLTQVKGYTF. The DNA for the CDR3 is TGTGCCAGCAGTCTGACTCAAGTCAAAGGCTACACCTTC.

Ten or more counts support this clonotype. The chain couples TRBV7-8 to TRBJ2-1; 14 bases line up with TRBD2. With 5 bases clipped from V and 4 bases from J, the junction kept 7 bases outside the gene matches. The CDR3 is made up of 17 amino acids. Germline V gene sequence: CDR1 SGHVS, CDR2 FQNEAQ. CDR3 DNA sequence: TGTGCCAGCAGCCCAACTAGACTAGCGGGAGGGTACAATGAGCAGTTCTTC. This encodes CASSPTRLAGGYNEQFF.

Regarding this clonotype: A much bigger clone sits one base away, suggesting this may be a read error. The rearrangement links TRBV11-2 to TRBJ1-5; unclear D gene. V dropped 7 bases and J dropped 1 base, with 14 bases sitting between them. Germline CDR1 and CDR2: SGHAT and FQNNGV. The CDR3 extends over 15 amino acids. CDR3 sequence (DNA): TGTGCCAGCATCACGGGGAGCAAAAGCAATCAGCCCCAGCATTTT. Amino acids: CASITGSKSNQPQHF.